The 15 T cell receptor beta chains reported below all come from one sample, sequenced in a study of identical twins. TCRdb redid the calling of the 5' RACE reads with MiXCR, one entry per CDR3 protein. This table has hundreds of thousands of distinct CDR3 sequences, approximately 6.1% appearing once. Sequencing input: naive T cells sorted from blood. Source of these receptors: a man aged 18 to 30 in good health.

The rearrangement uses TRBV12-3 or TRBV12-4 and TRBJ2-1; 11 bases line up with TRBD2. Trimming took 5 bases from V and 5 from J; bases not matched to a gene: 5. This CDR3 has 15 amino acids. CDR3 sequence (DNA): TGTGCCAGCAGTCTGACTAGCGGGACGAACAATGAGCAGTTCTTC. Translated, it gives CASSLTSGTNNEQFF.

This clonotype has a handful of counts. The genes are TRBV27 and TRBJ1-1; D is unresolved. Germline values: CDR1 MNHEY, CDR2 SMNVEV (reference sequence). V lost 4 bases to trimming and J lost 0 bases, with 9 bases between them. CDR3 length: 14 residues. The CDR3 sequence is CASSSVLMNTEAFF. For the CDR3, the DNA is TGTGCCAGCAGTTCCGTTCTGATGAACACTGAAGCTTTCTTT.

This clonotype was seen repeatedly, ten times or more. This chain joins TRBV7-2 and TRBJ2-3; D is perhaps TRBD1 or TRBD2 (5 bases each). V lost 5 bases and J 0 bases, leaving 12 bases between the germline ends. CDR3 size: 15 residues. CDR1 is SGHTA, CDR2 FQGNSA, per germline. The CDR3 sequence is CASSHPGPSTDTQYF. The CDR3 DNA reads TGTGCCAGCAGCCACCCGGGGCCAAGCACAGATACGCAGTATTTT. Filled out from reference TRBV7-2 and TRBJ2-3, the complete variable domain reads GAGVSQSPSNKVTEKGKDVELRCDPISGHTALYWYRQSLGQGLEFLIYFQGNSAPDKSGLPSDRFSAERTGGSVSTLTIQRTQQEDSAVYLCASSHPGPSTDTQYFGPGTRLTVL.

This clonotype was observed a handful of times. The rearrangement links TRBV3-1 to TRBJ2-1; 10 positions match TRBD1. V shed 2 bases and J 6 bases; nucleotides not matched to a gene: 4. CDR1 is LGHDT, CDR2 YNNKEL, per germline (reference sequence). This CDR3 is built from 15 residues. The CDR3 loop reads CASSQPGQGLNEQFF. The CDR3 nucleotides read TGTGCCAGCAGCCAACCGGGACAGGGGCTCAATGAGCAGTTCTTC.

The chain has TRBV4-2 and TRBJ2-5, with 8 bases fitting TRBD2. J was trimmed by 2 bases and V by 0 bases; bases with no gene match: 2. The CDR3 is made up of 15 amino acids. The germline V gene has CDR1 LGHNA and CDR2 YNFKEQ. CDR3 DNA: TGTGCCAGCAGCCAAGATCAGCGGGAGCAAGAGACCCAGTACTTC. Amino acids: CASSQDQREQETQYF.

At least ten counts were recorded for this clonotype. V usage is TRBV13 and J usage is TRBJ1-2; D gene uncertain. Trimming removed 5 bases from V and 5 bases from J, with 9 bases in between. From germline, CDR1 is PRHDT and CDR2 FYEKMQ (reference sequence). This CDR3 contains 12 residues. The CDR3 spells CASSPSGYGYTF. The CDR3 DNA sequence: TGTGCCAGCAGCCCGTCCGGGTATGGCTACACCTTC.

This clonotype was seen repeatedly, ten times or more. V and J are TRBV5-5 and TRBJ2-6; the match to TRBD1 covers 8 bases. CDR1 SGHKS and CDR2 YYEKEE come from the germline V gene (reference sequence). V gave up 0 bases and J gave up 2 bases; unmatched junction bases: 7. The CDR3 extends over 18 amino acids. For the CDR3, the DNA is TGTGCCAGCAGCTTGGAACCAAGGGGACAGGCTGGGGCCAACGTCCTGACTTTC. It encodes CASSLEPRGQAGANVLTF.

This clonotype was seen at least ten times. The rearrangement uses TRBV6-1 and TRBJ1-2; weak D call: TRBD1 (5 bases). Per the germline V gene, CDR1 is MNHNS and CDR2 is SASEGT. There are 16 residues in the CDR3. The ends were cut back, 6 bases at V and 8 bases at J, with 25 bases in the middle. CDR3 sequence (DNA): TGTGCCAGCAGCCGTAACATAGGTAGACAGTCGGTGGGCTACACCTTC. Translating gives CASSRNIGRQSVGYTF.

This clonotype was seen a few times. The rearrangement links TRBV29-1 to TRBJ2-7, with no clear D. With 5 bases removed from V and 3 bases from J, the gap between germline ends came to 11 bases. Germline V gene lookup returns CDR1 SQVTM and CDR2 ANQGSEA. The CDR3 covers 12 residues. The CDR3 loop is CSVFGRSYEQYF. The CDR3 DNA follows: TGCAGCGTTTTCGGGCGCAGCTACGAGCAGTACTTC.

The chain combines TRBV20-1 with TRBJ2-1; the D is unclear. V lost 5 bases and J lost 6, with 14 bases in between. Germline assignment: CDR1 DFQATT and CDR2 SNEGSKA (reference sequence). There are 13 residues in the CDR3. CDR3 region: CSAAPLVGNEQFF. The CDR3 DNA follows: TGCAGTGCTGCCCCTTTGGTGGGCAATGAGCAGTTCTTC.

The chain uses TRBV14 and TRBJ1-3; D unresolved. The V gene's germline CDR1 is SGHDN and CDR2 FVKESK. The CDR3 is made up of 13 amino acids. V shed 4 bases and J shed 4 bases, with 8 bases lying between them. CDR3 in amino acids: CASSPGAGNTIYF. The CDR3 DNA sequence: TGTGCCAGCAGCCCCGGAGCGGGAAACACCATATATTTT.

This clonotype turned up a few times. This chain connects TRBV30 to TRBJ1-5; no clear D. The CDR3 totals 12 residues. Germline V gene lookup returns CDR1 GTSNPN and CDR2 SVGIG (reference sequence). V lost 0 bases and J lost 0, with 0 bases in between. The CDR3 loop reads CAWSVSNQPQHF. CDR3 coding DNA: TGTGCCTGGAGTGTTAGCAATCAGCCCCAGCATTTT.

The chain employs TRBV3-1 and TRBJ1-5, with D tentatively TRBD1 (5 bases). CDR3 length: 15 amino acids. The germline CDR1 and CDR2 sequences are LGHDT and YNNKEL (reference sequence). The V end lost 4 bases, the J end lost 6 bases, and 16 bases lay between the germline ends. The CDR3 coding sequence is TGTGCCAGCAGCCTCAGGGAAGAGAGCGGTCAGCCCCAGCATTTT. The encoded protein is CASSLREESGQPQHF.

In this sample, this clonotype turned up many times. The CDR3 sequence: CASSSRTSGEETQYF. The CDR3 bases are TGTGCCAGCAGTTCCAGGACTAGCGGCGAAGAGACCCAGTACTTC. The chain has TRBV27 and TRBJ2-5; 10 bases map to TRBD2. Germline loops: CDR1 MNHEY, CDR2 SMNVEV (reference sequence). Germline trimming cut 4 bases from V and 3 bases from J; bases unmatched to any gene: 5. The length of the CDR3 is 15 residues.

The chain is built from TRBV14 and TRBJ1-1, with D unresolved. Trimming left V 1 base short and J 11 bases short, with 17 bases between. This CDR3 comprises 14 residues. The germline gives CDR1 SGHDN, CDR2 FVKESK. CDR3 nucleotides: TGTGCCAGCAGCCAAGGTCTCTGGGGAGCCACCGCTTTCTTT. Translation gives CASSQGLWGATAFF. Complete variable domain (other parts from reference TRBV14 and TRBJ1-1): EAGVTQFPSHSVIEKGQTVTLRCDPISGHDNLYWYRRVMGKEIKFLLHFVKESKQDESGMPNNRFLAERTGGTYSTLKVQPAELEDSGVYFCASSQGLWGATAFFGQGTRLTVV.